A single sample is the source of the 19 T cell receptor beta chains below, sequenced in a study of blood T cell repertoires in COVID-19. The data were produced by immunoSEQ multiplex PCR, yet TCRdb's version contains in-frame clones alone and is incomplete. The sample consists of roughly 220,000 clones, 70% to 90% of them appearing once. Sequenced material: peripheral blood. Receptors were obtained from a man aged 30-40 years who had recovered from COVID-19.

This chain links TRBV5-1 with TRBJ2-1; perhaps TRBD1 as D (5 bases). Per the germline V gene, CDR1 is SGHRS and CDR2 is YFSETQ. Trimming took 0 bases from V and 8 from J, leaving 12 bases between them. The CDR3 totals 14 residues. The CDR3 protein is CASSLESRVDEQFF. The CDR3 region has the DNA TGCGCCAGCAGCTTGGAGAGCAGGGTCGATGAGCAGTTCTTC.

This clone was seen a single time. The J gene is TRBJ1-2, the V gene TRBV5-6; no definite D call. The length of the CDR3 is 12 residues. The V end lost 4 bases, the J end lost 7 bases, and 11 bases lay between the germline ends. Germline V gives CDR1 SGHDT, CDR2 YYEEEE. The CDR3 region has the DNA TGTGCCAGCAGCCCGGGAGGTCTTGGCTACACCTTC. Translation gives CASSPGGLGYTF.

This clone was counted a few times. The chain employs TRBV11-2 and TRBJ1-6; 9 positions agree with TRBD1. V lost 5 bases to trimming and J lost 8 bases; unmatched junction nucleotides: 4. This CDR3 is built from 14 residues. Germline-derived CDR1 and CDR2 are SGHAT and FQNNGV. The CDR3 DNA reads as TGTGCCAGCAGCCCACGGGACAGGGATTCACCCCTCCACTTT. Its protein is CASSPRDRDSPLHF.

The gene calls are TRBV11-2 and TRBJ2-7; weak D call: TRBD1 (6 bases). The length of the CDR3 is 16 residues. The V end lost 5 bases, the J end lost 2 bases, and 19 bases lay between the germline ends. Germline V gives CDR1 SGHAT, CDR2 FQNNGV. As DNA, the CDR3 is TGTGCCAGCAGCCCTATGGGGGCAGGCTTAGCCTACGAGCAGTACTTC. Translated, it gives CASSPMGAGLAYEQYF.

The CDR3 nucleotides are TGTGCCAGCAGCGAGACAGGGCTCTATGGCTACACCTTC. As protein: CASSETGLYGYTF. The rearrangement joins TRBV11-2 to TRBJ1-2, with TRBD1 identical over 7 bases. This CDR3 is built from 13 residues. With 5 bases clipped from V and 4 bases from J, the junction kept 4 bases outside the gene matches. Germline V gene lookup returns CDR1 SGHAT and CDR2 FQNNGV.

The chain uses TRBV6-6 and TRBJ2-5; 11 bases map to TRBD1. This CDR3 region has 14 residues. The germline V gene encodes CDR1 MNHNY and CDR2 SVGAGI (reference sequence). V lost 8 bases to trimming and J lost 5 bases; unmatched junction nucleotides: 7. CDR3 sequence (DNA): TGTGCCAGCGTTAGGACAGGGGGCTACGAGACCCAGTACTTC. Encoded protein: CASVRTGGYETQYF.

The chain has TRBV5-8 and TRBJ1-1; D gene uncertain. This CDR3 is 11 amino acids long. V was shortened by 2 bases and J by 3 bases, with 2 bases between the two germline ends. Germline lookup yields CDR1 SGHTS and CDR2 YDEGEE. The CDR3 nucleotides are TGTGCCAGCAGCTTCTACACTGAAGCTTTCTTT. The encoded protein is CASSFYTEAFF.

The rearrangement uses TRBV7-2 and TRBJ1-6, with TRBD1 identical over 10 bases. The CDR3 is 16 residues long. V dropped 6 bases and J dropped 7; count of bases not matched to a gene: 9. Germline lookup yields CDR1 SGHTA and CDR2 FQGNSA. The CDR3 reads CASSYFGQGGNSPLHF. The CDR3 nucleotides read TGTGCCAGCAGTTACTTTGGACAGGGGGGAAATTCACCCCTCCACTTT.

V and J are TRBV6-1 and TRBJ2-7, with a tentative D call TRBD1 (5 bases). The CDR3 has 17 amino acids. The V gene's germline CDR1 is MNHNS and CDR2 SASEGT. Trimming removed 2 bases at V and 5 bases at J, with 22 bases between. CDR3 DNA sequence: TGTGCCAGCAGTGAACTCCCCCGGCAGGTTCTAGGGGACGAGCAGTACTTC. Translated, it gives CASSELPRQVLGDEQYF.

The rearrangement joins TRBV25-1 to TRBJ1-2, with TRBD1 identical over 9 bases. This CDR3 is built from 14 residues. The germline V gene encodes CDR1 MGHDK and CDR2 SYGVNS. The J segment lost 6 bases and the V segment lost 5 bases, leaving 7 bases of the junction unmatched. The CDR3 nucleotides are TGTGCCAGCAGTTTCCAGGACAGGGGCCATGGCTACACCTTC. Amino acid sequence: CASSFQDRGHGYTF.

The chain employs TRBV10-1 and TRBJ2-3; 11 nucleotides match TRBD1. Germline V CDR1 and CDR2: WNHNN, SYGVQD (reference sequence). The CDR3 extends over 18 amino acids. Germline trimming cut 6 bases from V and 2 bases from J; bases unmatched to any gene: 13. The CDR3 spells CASSVGQGASPNTDTQYF. As DNA, the CDR3 is TGCGCCAGCAGCGTCGGACAGGGGGCGTCGCCAAACACAGATACGCAGTATTTT.

V usage is TRBV15 and J usage is TRBJ1-5; 7 bases are a match to TRBD1. The CDR3 spans 14 residues. Germline-derived CDR1 and CDR2 are LNHNV and YYDKDF (reference sequence). J gave up 0 bases and V 8 bases, and 4 bases lay outside the gene matches. CDR3 protein: CATGTVYSNQPQHF. CDR3 coding DNA: TGTGCCACCGGGACAGTATATAGCAATCAGCCCCAGCATTTT.

V usage is TRBV19 and J usage is TRBJ1-5; 7 bases fit TRBD1. J lost 0 bases, V lost 7 bases, and 9 bases had no gene match. The CDR3 is made up of 16 amino acids. CDR1 and CDR2 (germline): LNHDA, SQIVND (reference sequence). The CDR3 protein is CASNYRGWYSNQPQHF. The CDR3 bases are TGTGCCAGTAACTACAGGGGCTGGTATAGCAATCAGCCCCAGCATTTT. Complete variable domain (other parts from reference TRBV19 and TRBJ1-5): DGGITQSPKYLFRKEGQNVTLSCEQNLNHDAMYWYRQDPGQGLRLIYYSQIVNDFQKGDIAEGYSVSREKKESFPLTVTSAQKNPTAFYLCASNYRGWYSNQPQHFGDGTRLSIL.

V and J are TRBV5-1 and TRBJ2-1, with TRBD2 matching over 7 bases. With 1 base clipped from V and 0 bases from J, the junction kept 4 bases outside the gene matches. Germline lookup yields CDR1 SGHRS and CDR2 YFSETQ. The CDR3 extends over 16 amino acids. CDR3 region: CASSLTSASSYNEQFF. DNA for the CDR3: TGCGCCAGCAGCTTGACTAGCGCGAGCTCCTACAATGAGCAGTTCTTC.

J is TRBJ1-2 and V is TRBV4-1; weak D call: TRBD1 (5 bases). The germline CDR1 and CDR2 sequences are MGHRA and YSYEKL. With 0 bases removed from V and 1 base from J, the gap between germline ends came to 12 bases. The CDR3 consists of 16 residues. This chain's CDR3 is CASSQEQGGYNYGYTF. CDR3 DNA: TGCGCCAGCAGCCAAGAGCAGGGAGGGTATAACTATGGCTACACCTTC.

This clone was picked up a small number of times. This chain uses TRBV18 with TRBJ1-6, with D hard to call. Germline V gene lookup returns CDR1 KGHSH and CDR2 LQKENI. This CDR3 has 16 amino acids. V lost 1 base and J lost 9, with 16 bases in between. The CDR3 region is CASSPLGGFGSSPLHF. CDR3 sequence (DNA): TGTGCCAGCTCACCACTGGGAGGGTTTGGCAGTTCACCCCTCCACTTT.

This clone is a singleton in its sample. This chain joins TRBV5-4 and TRBJ2-5; D is ambiguous. CDR1 is SGHNT and CDR2 is YYREEE in the germline V gene (reference sequence). The CDR3 totals 16 residues. V shed 2 bases and J shed 5 bases, with 19 bases lying between them. Here the CDR3 DNA reads TGTGCCAGCAGCTTCGCGGTGGTGCCTGCCGGGGAGACCCAGTACTTC. It encodes CASSFAVVPAGETQYF.

V is TRBV27 and J is TRBJ2-7; 8 bases line up with TRBD1. The CDR3 consists of 14 residues. The J segment lost 8 bases and the V segment lost 2 bases, leaving 8 bases of the junction unmatched. The germline CDR1 and CDR2 sequences are MNHEY and SMNVEV (reference sequence). CDR3 region: CASSLLGDRGQQYF. CDR3 nucleotide sequence: TGTGCCAGCAGTTTACTGGGAGACAGGGGTCAGCAGTACTTC.

This CDR3 reads CASSPGGRETQYF. The DNA for the CDR3 is TGCGCCAGCTCCCCGGGGGGGAGAGAGACCCAGTACTTC. The chain joins TRBV5-1 to TRBJ2-5; 8 nucleotides match TRBD2. Trimming at V came to 7 bases and at J to 4 bases, leaving 6 bases not matched to a gene. Germline V lookup: CDR1 SGHRS, CDR2 YFSETQ. The CDR3 sequence is 13 residues long.